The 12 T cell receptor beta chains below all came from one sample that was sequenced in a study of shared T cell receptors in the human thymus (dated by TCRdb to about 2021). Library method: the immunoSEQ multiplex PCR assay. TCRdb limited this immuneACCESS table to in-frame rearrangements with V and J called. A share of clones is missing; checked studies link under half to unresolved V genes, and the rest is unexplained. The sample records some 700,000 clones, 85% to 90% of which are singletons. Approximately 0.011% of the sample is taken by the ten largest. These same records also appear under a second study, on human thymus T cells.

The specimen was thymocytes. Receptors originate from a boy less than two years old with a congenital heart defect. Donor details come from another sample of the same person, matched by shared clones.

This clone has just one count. CDR3 protein: CAISNKLAPYSGANVLTF. In DNA form, the CDR3 reads TGTGCCATCAGTAACAAACTAGCGCCGTACTCTGGGGCCAACGTCCTGACTTTC. This chain joins TRBV10-3 and TRBJ2-6; 7 nucleotides match TRBD2. Germline CDR1 reads ENHRY; CDR2 reads SYGVKD. CDR3 length: 18 amino acids. With 5 bases clipped from V and 0 bases from J, the junction kept 10 bases outside the gene matches.

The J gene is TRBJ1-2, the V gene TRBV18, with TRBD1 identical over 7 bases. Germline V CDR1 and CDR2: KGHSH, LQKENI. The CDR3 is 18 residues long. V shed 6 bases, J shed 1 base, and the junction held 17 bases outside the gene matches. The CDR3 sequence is CASSREDRALSLNYGYTF. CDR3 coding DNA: TGTGCCAGCTCCCGGGAAGACAGGGCCCTCTCACTTAACTATGGCTACACCTTC.

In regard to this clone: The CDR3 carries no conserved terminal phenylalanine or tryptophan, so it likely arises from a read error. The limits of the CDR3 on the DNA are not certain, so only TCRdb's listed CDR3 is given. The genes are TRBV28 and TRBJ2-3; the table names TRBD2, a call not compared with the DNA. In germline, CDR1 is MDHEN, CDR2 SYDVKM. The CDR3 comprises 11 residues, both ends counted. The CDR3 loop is CASSPEGLRHC.

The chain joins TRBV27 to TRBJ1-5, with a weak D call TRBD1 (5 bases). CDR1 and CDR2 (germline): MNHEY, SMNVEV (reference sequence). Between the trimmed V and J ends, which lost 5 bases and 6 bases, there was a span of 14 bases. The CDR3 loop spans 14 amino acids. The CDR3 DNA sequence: TGTGCCAGCAGTCTGGGGCAGGCGAGTCAGCCCCAGCATTTT. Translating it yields CASSLGQASQPQHF.

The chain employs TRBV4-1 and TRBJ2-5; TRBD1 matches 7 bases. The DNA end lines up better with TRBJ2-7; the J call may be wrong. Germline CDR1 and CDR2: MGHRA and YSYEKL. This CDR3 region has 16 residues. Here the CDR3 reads CASSLGPGTAAYEQYF. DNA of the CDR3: TGCGCCAGCAGCCTTGGGCCCGGGACAGCGGCCTACGAGCAGTACTTC.

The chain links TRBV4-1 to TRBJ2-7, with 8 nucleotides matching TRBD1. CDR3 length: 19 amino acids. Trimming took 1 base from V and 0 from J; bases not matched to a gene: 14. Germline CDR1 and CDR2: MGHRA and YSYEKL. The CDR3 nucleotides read TGCGCCAGCAGCCAAGGAGGGACAGGTCTTATAAGTAGCTCCTACGAGCAGTACTTC. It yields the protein CASSQGGTGLISSSYEQYF.

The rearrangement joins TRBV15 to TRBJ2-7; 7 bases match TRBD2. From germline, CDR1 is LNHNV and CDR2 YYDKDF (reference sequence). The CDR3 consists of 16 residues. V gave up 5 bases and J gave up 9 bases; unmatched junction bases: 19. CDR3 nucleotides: TGTGCCACCAGCCTCGGGGGGTTGGGGAACAGAGTAGGGCAGTACTTC. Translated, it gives CATSLGGLGNRVGQYF.

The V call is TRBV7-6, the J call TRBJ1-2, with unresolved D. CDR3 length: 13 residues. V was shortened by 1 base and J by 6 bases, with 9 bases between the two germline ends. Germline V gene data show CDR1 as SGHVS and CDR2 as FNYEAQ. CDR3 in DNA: TGTGCCAGCAGCTTAGGCTCTCGGGATGGCTACACCTTC. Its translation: CASSLGSRDGYTF.

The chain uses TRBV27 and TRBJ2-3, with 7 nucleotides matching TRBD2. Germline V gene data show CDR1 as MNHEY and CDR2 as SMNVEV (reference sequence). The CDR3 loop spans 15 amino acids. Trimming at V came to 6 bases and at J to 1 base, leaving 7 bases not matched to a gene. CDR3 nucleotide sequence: TGTGCCAGCAGCCCGATCGGGAGGTGCACAGATACGCAGTATTTT. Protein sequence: CASSPIGRCTDTQYF.

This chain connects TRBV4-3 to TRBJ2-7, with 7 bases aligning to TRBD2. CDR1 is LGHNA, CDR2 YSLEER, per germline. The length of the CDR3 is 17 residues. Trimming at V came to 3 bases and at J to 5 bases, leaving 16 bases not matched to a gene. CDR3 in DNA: TGCGCCAGCAGCCAGGCCCCTCTTGAGGGAGGGCCCCACGAGCAGTACTTC. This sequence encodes CASSQAPLEGGPHEQYF.

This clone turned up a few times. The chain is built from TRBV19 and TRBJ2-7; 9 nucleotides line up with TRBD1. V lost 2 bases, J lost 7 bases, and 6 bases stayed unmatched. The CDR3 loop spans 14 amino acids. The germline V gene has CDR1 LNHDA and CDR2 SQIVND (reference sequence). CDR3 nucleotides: TGTGCCAGTAGTATACGGGACAGGGCGCGAGAGCAGTACTTC. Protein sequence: CASSIRDRAREQYF.

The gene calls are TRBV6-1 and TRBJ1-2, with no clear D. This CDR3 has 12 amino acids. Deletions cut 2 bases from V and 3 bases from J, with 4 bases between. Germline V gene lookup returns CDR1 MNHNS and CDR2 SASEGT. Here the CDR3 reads CASSEYHYGYTF. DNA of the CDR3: TGTGCCAGCAGTGAATATCACTATGGCTACACCTTC.